This entry features one TCR beta chain sequence. CDR3 length: 16 residues. The germline V and J ends were trimmed by 3 bases and 1 base, with 10 bases remaining between them. Looked up from germline, CDR1 is MDHEN and CDR2 is SYDVKM. TCRdb analysed the 5' RACE reads with MiXCR anew, one entry per CDR3 protein. The sample includes about 240,000 distinct CDR3 sequences, approximately 10% of them seen just once. The data derive from a study of identical twins. The receptor was isolated from a man aged 45 to 65 in good health. This sequence joins TRBV28 and TRBJ1-6, with no clear D. Sequences were obtained from memory T cells sorted from blood. DNA of the CDR3: TGTGCCAGCAGTTTCGGGGATAGGTCCTATAATTCACCCCTCCACTTT. The encoded protein is CASSFGDRSYNSPLHF.